These 23 T cell receptor beta chains came from one sample sequenced in a study of OX40 agonist ivuxolimab in advanced cancers. The data were produced by immunoSEQ multiplex PCR, yet TCRdb's version contains in-frame clones alone and is incomplete. The sample shows around 67,000 clones, 88% of them seen only once. The sample was CD4+ or CD8+ T cells sorted from blood, taken in a trial of the OX40 agonist ivuxolimab. These receptors came from an adult with an advanced solid tumor such as melanoma, head and neck, liver or kidney cancer.

J is TRBJ1-4 and V is TRBV25-1; 9 bases fit TRBD1. The CDR3 has 14 amino acids. Germline V gene sequence: CDR1 MGHDK, CDR2 SYGVNS. V gave up 3 bases and J gave up 8 bases; unmatched junction bases: 4. The CDR3 spells CASSEGQGTEKLFF. DNA of the CDR3: TGTGCCAGCAGTGAGGGACAGGGTACCGAAAAACTGTTTTTT.

The chain recombines TRBV5-1 with TRBJ1-1, with D maybe TRBD1 (5 bases). The CDR3 spans 14 residues. The germline CDR1 and CDR2 sequences are SGHRS and YFSETQ. Trimming removed 4 bases at V and 0 bases at J, with 10 bases between. CDR3 loop: CASSTDSMNTEAFF. In DNA, the CDR3 is TGCGCCAGCAGCACTGACAGTATGAACACTGAAGCTTTCTTT.

The chain employs TRBV5-6 and TRBJ2-3; 7 positions match TRBD1. CDR3 size: 16 residues. Germline V gene lookup returns CDR1 SGHDT and CDR2 YYEEEE. Trimming at V came to 4 bases and at J to 2 bases, leaving 10 bases not matched to a gene. In DNA, the CDR3 is TGTGCCAGCAGCCAAAGACAGGGAATGGTCACAGATACGCAGTATTTT. Encoded protein: CASSQRQGMVTDTQYF.

V and J are TRBV29-1 and TRBJ2-5, with unresolved D. This CDR3 region has 12 residues. Looked up from germline, CDR1 is SQVTM and CDR2 is ANQGSEA. Trimming pared 5 bases from V and 3 bases from J, leaving 10 bases between. CDR3: CSVRVPEETQYF. The CDR3 nucleotides are TGCAGCGTTCGTGTGCCCGAAGAGACCCAGTACTTC.

The chain recombines TRBV28 with TRBJ2-5; D tentatively fits TRBD1 or TRBD2 (5 bases each). V shed 6 bases and J shed 5 bases, with 19 bases lying between them. The CDR3 is 15 residues long. Germline CDR1 is MDHEN and CDR2 is SYDVKM. CDR3 amino acids: CASRGRDPRRETQYF. The CDR3 coding sequence is TGTGCCAGCAGAGGCCGGGACCCCCGGAGGGAGACCCAGTACTTC.

As concerns this clone: Other DNA sequences within the sample encode an identical CDR3. The chain has TRBV28 and TRBJ2-7; D not resolved. V was cut by 5 bases and J by 4 bases, with 6 bases left in between. This CDR3 spans 11 amino acids. Germline CDR1 reads MDHEN; CDR2 reads SYDVKM. The CDR3 DNA follows: TGTGCCAGCAGTCCGAATTACGAGCAGTACTTC. This encodes CASSPNYEQYF. The full variable domain, its missing parts supplied by reference TRBV28 and TRBJ2-7, is DVKVTQSSRYLVKRTGEKVFLECVQDMDHENMFWYRQDPGLGLRLIYFSYDVKMKEKGDIPEGYSVSREKKERFSLILESASTNQTSMYLCASSPNYEQYFGPGTRLTVT.

The rearrangement joins TRBV28 to TRBJ1-1; D gene uncertain. CDR1 and CDR2 from the germline V gene are MDHEN and SYDVKM. There are 14 residues in the CDR3. With 5 bases removed from V and 4 bases from J, the gap between germline ends came to 14 bases. The CDR3 coding sequence is TGTGCCAGCAGTGGATACGGGGTCGCCACTGAAGCTTTCTTT. The encoded protein is CASSGYGVATEAFF.

The chain employs TRBV5-1 and TRBJ1-1; D perhaps matches TRBD1 (5 bases). The CDR3 runs to 15 residues. CDR1 and CDR2 from the germline V gene are SGHRS and YFSETQ. V was cut by 0 bases and J by 1 base, with 10 bases left in between. The CDR3 DNA reads TGCGCCAGCAGCTTGGGGCAGGGTCGGAACACTGAAGCTTTCTTT. Amino acid sequence: CASSLGQGRNTEAFF. The entire variable domain, with the rest obtained from reference TRBV5-1 and TRBJ1-1, is as follows: KAGVTQTPRYLIKTRGQQVTLSCSPISGHRSVSWYQQTPGQGLQFLFEYFSETQRNKGNFPGRFSGRQFSNSRSEMNVSTLELGDSALYLCASSLGQGRNTEAFFGQGTRLTVV.

CDR3 sequence (DNA): TGTGCCAGCAGCGCCTCTGACAGACCCTCTGGAAACACCATATATTTT. It specifies CASSASDRPSGNTIYF. The chain couples TRBV9 to TRBJ1-3, with D possibly being TRBD1 (5 bases). The CDR3 is 16 amino acids. V lost 3 bases, J lost 0 bases, and 13 bases lay in between. Germline loops: CDR1 SGDLS, CDR2 YYNGEE.

This clone was seen a single time. V is TRBV18 and J is TRBJ2-7; 15 bases align to TRBD2. CDR3 length equals 15 residues. Germline V gene data show CDR1 as KGHSH and CDR2 as LQKENI. Trimming at V came to 6 bases and at J to 2 bases, leaving 2 bases not matched to a gene. CDR3 sequence: CASSRTSGRAYEQYF. The CDR3 nucleotides are TGTGCCAGCTCCCGGACTAGCGGGAGGGCCTACGAGCAGTACTTC.

This clone came up once. This chain connects TRBV19 to TRBJ1-4, with D possibly TRBD1 on 5 matching bases. This CDR3 comprises 15 residues. The germline V and J ends were trimmed by 7 bases and 7 bases, with 19 bases remaining between them. Germline V lookup: CDR1 LNHDA, CDR2 SQIVND (reference sequence). The CDR3 DNA reads as TGTGCCAGTAAAGAGGGTCGAGGGGAGAGTGAAAAACTGTTTTTT. Translation gives CASKEGRGESEKLFF. Using reference TRBV19 and TRBJ1-4 for the parts outside the CDR3, the full variable domain is DGGITQSPKYLFRKEGQNVTLSCEQNLNHDAMYWYRQDPGQGLRLIYYSQIVNDFQKGDIAEGYSVSREKKESFPLTVTSAQKNPTAFYLCASKEGRGESEKLFFGSGTQLSVL.

V gene TRBV9 combines with J gene TRBJ2-3; 9 nucleotides line up with TRBD1. Per the germline V gene, CDR1 is SGDLS and CDR2 is YYNGEE. The CDR3 loop spans 16 amino acids. Germline trimming cut 0 bases from V and 3 bases from J; bases unmatched to any gene: 5. The CDR3 protein is CASSVGQGVVTDTQYF. CDR3 DNA: TGTGCCAGCAGCGTAGGACAGGGGGTTGTGACAGATACGCAGTATTTT.

This clone was observed a handful of times. The chain couples TRBV4-3 to TRBJ2-1, with 7 bases aligning to TRBD2. This CDR3 spans 13 amino acids. CDR1 and CDR2 from the germline V gene are LGHNA and YSLEER. V shed 1 base and J 6 bases; nucleotides not matched to a gene: 0. As DNA, the CDR3 is TGCGCCAGCAGCCAAGGACTAGCCAATGAGCAGTTCTTC. Amino acids: CASSQGLANEQFF.

The V gene is TRBV10-2, the J gene TRBJ2-7; 7 bases are shared with TRBD2. J gave up 7 bases and V 0 bases, and 15 bases lay outside the gene matches. Germline V lookup: CDR1 WSHSY, CDR2 SAAADI. There are 17 residues in the CDR3. As DNA, the CDR3 is TGCGCCAGCAGTGAGTCGAAGGTTGCAAGCGGGGTCGATGAGCAGTACTTC. It is translated as CASSESKVASGVDEQYF.

The sample holds one count of this clone. The CDR3 DNA follows: TGTGCCAGCAGTAGGTACCAGGCGAACACTGAAGCTTTCTTT. This codes for CASSRYQANTEAFF. The chain couples TRBV6-1 to TRBJ1-1; D is ambiguous. Trimming shortened V by 5 bases and J by 1 base, and 11 bases separated the two germline ends. CDR1 is MNHNS and CDR2 is SASEGT in the germline V gene. The CDR3 contains 14 residues.

The rearrangement links TRBV4-1 to TRBJ2-5, with 7 bases aligning to TRBD2. Germline V gene lookup returns CDR1 MGHRA and CDR2 YSYEKL. CDR3 length equals 15 residues. Losses at the gene ends were 3 bases for V and 5 bases for J; bases not matched to a gene: 9. For the CDR3, the DNA is TGCGCCAGCAGCCAGCCTCTCTGGGGAGGGGAGACCCAGTACTTC. Protein sequence: CASSQPLWGGETQYF.

This chain uses TRBV7-9 with TRBJ2-2; D call uncertain. Germline CDR1 reads SEHNR; CDR2 reads FQNEAQ (reference sequence). The CDR3 length is 14 residues. V shed 2 bases and J shed 0 bases, with 4 bases lying between them. Here the CDR3 reads CASSLIANTGELFF. The DNA of the CDR3 is TGTGCCAGCAGCTTAATTGCGAACACCGGGGAGCTGTTTTTT.

V is TRBV7-8 and J is TRBJ2-2; tentatively, D is TRBD1 or TRBD2 (6 bases each). The CDR3 consists of 16 residues. Germline V gene data show CDR1 as SGHVS and CDR2 as FQNEAQ. Trimming removed 8 bases from V and 2 bases from J, with 18 bases in between. The CDR3 nucleotides read TGTGCCAGCCTGCCCCTTGGAGGGGGTAACACCGGGGAGCTGTTTTTT. It encodes CASLPLGGGNTGELFF.

This clone occurred once. This rearrangement joins TRBV7-2 to TRBJ2-5; 8 bases align to TRBD2. CDR1 and CDR2 from the germline V gene are SGHTA and FQGNSA. This CDR3 spans 16 amino acids. Unmatched junction bases numbered 7, after V lost 1 base and J lost 3 bases. CDR3: CASSLVVTSAEETQYF. CDR3 sequence (DNA): TGTGCCAGCAGCTTAGTCGTGACTAGCGCCGAAGAGACCCAGTACTTC.

This rearrangement joins TRBV10-3 to TRBJ2-3; 9 bases align to TRBD1. The V and J ends lost 1 base and 2 bases, in that order; junction bases with no gene match: 4. This CDR3 is built from 16 residues. Germline CDR1 and CDR2: ENHRY and SYGVKD. CDR3: CAISEWGTGNTDTQYF. The CDR3 DNA reads TGTGCCATCAGTGAGTGGGGGACAGGGAACACAGATACGCAGTATTTT.

The V and J genes are TRBV4-1 and TRBJ2-4; possibly TRBD2 for D (6 bases). Looked up from germline, CDR1 is MGHRA and CDR2 is YSYEKL. The CDR3 consists of 12 residues. Trimming took 4 bases from V and 14 from J, leaving 15 bases between them. CDR3 DNA sequence: TGCGCCAGCAGCCGCCCTGGGACTTCTAAGTACTTC. It translates to CASSRPGTSKYF.

This chain links TRBV6-4 with TRBJ1-2; D not certain. Trimming removed 0 bases at V and 8 bases at J, with 7 bases between. Germline loops: CDR1 MRHNA, CDR2 SNTAGT. This CDR3 is 12 amino acids long. The CDR3: CASSDSGIGYTF. CDR3 nucleotide sequence: TGTGCCAGCAGTGACTCGGGGATCGGCTACACCTTC.

CDR3 loop: CASRGARQPQHF. The CDR3 nucleotides read TGTGCCAGCCGGGGGGCACGCCAGCCCCAGCATTTT. J is TRBJ1-5 and V is TRBV6-1; D is perhaps TRBD1 (6 bases). Germline CDR1 MNHNS, CDR2 SASEGT. CDR3 length: 12 residues. V was cut by 8 bases and J by 7 bases, with 12 bases left in between.